The clone carrying this T cell receptor (beta chain) was counted a few times. Its target is unknown. With 60 Vbeta and 13 Jbeta primers, the PCR was carried out. Method: immunoSEQ multiplex PCR; TCRdb's copy keeps in-frame clones and lacks some. The sample contains 110,000 to 150,000 clones, roughly 80% of which appear only once. The data were taken from a study of cytomegalovirus exposure and HLA in healthy donors. V was trimmed by 6 bases and J by 5 bases, leaving 14 bases between them. Germline assignment: CDR1 MNHEY and CDR2 SMNVEV (reference sequence). This CDR3 is built from 14 residues. Broader study findings: When analyzed later, a missense DCLRE1C variant was found to be linked to TCR beta V- and J-gene trimming.

V gene TRBV27 combines with J gene TRBJ1-5, with TRBD1 as a possible D gene (6 bases). The sequence was obtained from a woman aged 40 to 50 in good health and CMV-seronegative. Sequencing was carried out using PBMCs. For the CDR3, the DNA is TGTGCCAGCAGCCAACAGGGTAATTATCAGCCCCAGCATTTT. Protein product: CASSQQGNYQPQHF.